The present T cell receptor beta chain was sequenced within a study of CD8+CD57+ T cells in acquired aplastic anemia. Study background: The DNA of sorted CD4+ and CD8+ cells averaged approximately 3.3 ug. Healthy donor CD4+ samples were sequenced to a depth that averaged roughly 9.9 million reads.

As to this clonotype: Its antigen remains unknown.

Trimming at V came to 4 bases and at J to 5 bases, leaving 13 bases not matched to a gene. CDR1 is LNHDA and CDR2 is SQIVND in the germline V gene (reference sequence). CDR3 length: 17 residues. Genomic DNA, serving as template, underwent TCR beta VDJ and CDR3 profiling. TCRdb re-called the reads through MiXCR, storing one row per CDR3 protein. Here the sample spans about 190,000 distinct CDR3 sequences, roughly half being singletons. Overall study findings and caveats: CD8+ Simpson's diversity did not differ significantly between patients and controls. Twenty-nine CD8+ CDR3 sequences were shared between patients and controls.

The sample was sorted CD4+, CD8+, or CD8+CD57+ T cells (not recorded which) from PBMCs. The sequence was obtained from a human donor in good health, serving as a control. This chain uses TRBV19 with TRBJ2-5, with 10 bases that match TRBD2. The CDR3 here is CASSTRTSGWGLETQYF. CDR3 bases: TGTGCCAGTAGTACCCGGACTAGCGGATGGGGGCTGGAGACCCAGTACTTC.